The entry that follows covers one T cell receptor (beta chain) sequence. This clonotype showed up many times. The target of this receptor is not known. No base quality values were provided; no much bigger clone lies one nucleotide off. Via the germline V gene, CDR1 is SGHTA and CDR2 FQGNSA. The germline ends are 18 bases apart after V is trimmed by 5 bases and J by 7 bases. The CDR3 runs 15 residues from the cysteine to the phenylalanine. The read is trimmed to its CDR3 DNA, 45 bases read in frame from base 1. The data stem from a study of CD8 T cells in ankylosing spondylitis (dated by TCRdb to 2017 to 2019). Regarding the complete study: T cell receptor beta repertoires were profiled in healthy donors and ankylosing spondylitis patients so that disease-linked TCR variants could be found. The whole study cohort included 85 to 120 healthy donors and about two dozen ankylosing spondylitis patients. Peripheral blood was sampled, and synovial fluid was additionally collected from ankylosing spondylitis patients. Paper-wide results and their limitations: A TCR beta motif of 8 or 9 highly homologous amino acid variants appeared characteristic of blood from ankylosing spondylitis patients. The disease-linked clones had a CD8+ phenotype and were found at relatively low frequencies in peripheral blood. The disease-linked clones were reported as significantly enriched in matched synovial fluid samples from ankylosing spondylitis patients. Some motif variants had previously been reported in the synovial fluid and blood of reactive arthritis patients, which suggests shared mechanisms of disease initiation.

Data came from an Illumina HiSeq 2500. Quantitative 5'-RACE with molecular barcodes was used to prepare TCR beta libraries. Under the source paper's analysis protocol: To identify disease-linked TCR variants, a new computational method was used, one built on a probabilistic model of VDJ rearrangement. TCRdb passed the public sequencing reads through fastp at Q25 and MiXCR, retaining productive beta sequences. Each CDR3 protein appears once, grouped with its most common genes and DNA. These V and J calls rely on TCRdb rather than the paper's analysis. The sample includes approximately 520,000 distinct CDR3 sequences, with approximately 5% observed a single time. The ten largest clones take up 3% to 4.5% of the sample.

Recombination connected TRBV7-2 to TRBJ2-1, with the D gene not clear enough to name. The source is a male donor with ankylosing spondylitis. Sequencing was carried out using blood, either unsorted or a sorted T cell fraction (not recorded which). This receptor has the CDR3 CASSPQWRSSNEQFF. The nucleotide sequence reads TGTGCCAGCAGCCCACAGTGGCGTTCTAGTAATGAGCAGTTCTTC.